This T cell receptor beta chain was retrieved from a study of radiation and T cells in renal cell carcinoma. Repertoires were generated with immunoSEQ multiplex PCR, while TCRdb's copy carries only in-frame clones and drops some. There are 90,000 to 95,000 clones in the sample; approximately 83% occur only once, and roughly 6% lies in the top ten. V dropped 4 bases and J dropped 1 base, with 9 bases sitting between them. The length of the CDR3 is 14 residues. Germline lookup yields CDR1 SGHRS and CDR2 YFSETQ. Notes on the study in general: From baseline, blood top tumor clonotypes peaked at 2 weeks post-radiation. Without pretreatment biopsies, baseline tumor clonotype presence was undetermined.

The time point denotes: baseline pretreatment blood. Regarding treatment: 15 Gy SBRT to primary tumor, nephrectomy 4 weeks later. This clone was counted once. Antigen specificity is unknown. This chain connects TRBV5-1 to TRBJ1-3; unclear D gene. The sample was blood, taken from a patient whose treatment included radiotherapy and nephrectomy. The sequence was obtained from a man in his 60s with renal cell carcinoma. In DNA form, the CDR3 reads TGCGCCAGCAGCGTGGGAGGGTCTGGAAACACCATATATTTT. Protein: CASSVGGSGNTIYF.